The clone carrying this T cell receptor beta chain was found many times. No antigen is known for it. The CDR3 spans 12 residues. V gave up 7 bases and J gave up 0 bases, with 7 bases separating them. The germline gives CDR1 DFQATT, CDR2 SNEGSKA (reference sequence). Each TCR beta library was made by quantitative 5'-RACE that incorporated molecular barcodes. From the 5' RACE reads, TCRdb called clonotypes with MiXCR, one entry per CDR3 protein. The table shows roughly 490,000 distinct CDR3 sequences, with approximately 5% occurring only once. This sample stems from a study of CD8 T cells in ankylosing spondylitis. Study findings and constraints: About 8 highly homologous variants made up a TCR beta motif, and this motif appeared characteristic of ankylosing spondylitis blood.

V gene TRBV20-1 combines with J gene TRBJ2-1; D is unresolved. This TCR derives from a male donor with ankylosing spondylitis. Sequenced material: blood, either unsorted or a sorted T cell fraction (not recorded which). The CDR3 sequence: CSVSSSYNEQFF. CDR3 DNA: TGCAGTGTGTCGAGCTCCTACAATGAGCAGTTCTTC.